A single sample is the source of the 32 T cell receptor beta chains below, sequenced in a study of T cells in localized non-small cell lung cancer. Generated by immunoSEQ multiplex PCR, the TCRdb table keeps only in-frame clones and is missing some. Of over a thousand clones in the sample, more than 25% were seen once. The sequences come from lung tumor tissue, collected before any cancer treatment. Every receptor here comes from a male donor aged 60 or older with stage I squamous cell lung carcinoma.

The chain carries TRBV29-1 and TRBJ2-5; a possible D gene is TRBD1 (5 bases). Germline CDR1 reads SQVTM; CDR2 reads ANQGSEA. V was cut by 1 base and J by 4 bases, with 7 bases left in between. There are 12 residues in the CDR3. The CDR3 nucleotides are TGCAGCGTTGAAGCAGGGTTAGAGACCCAGTACTTC. This codes for CSVEAGLETQYF.

This clone was seen more than once but under ten times. The genes are TRBV19 and TRBJ2-6, with TRBD1 matching 7 bases. Trimming at V came to 4 bases and at J to 0 bases, leaving 3 bases not matched to a gene. CDR1 is LNHDA and CDR2 is SQIVND in the germline V gene (reference sequence). The CDR3 loop spans 16 amino acids. The CDR3, as DNA: TGTGCCAGTAGTACCGGACAGGCCTCTGGGGCCAACGTCCTGACTTTC. It translates to CASSTGQASGANVLTF.

This clone came up a few times. V gene TRBV9 combines with J gene TRBJ1-5; 7 bases are shared with TRBD1. Germline loops: CDR1 SGDLS, CDR2 YYNGEE. The V gene end was trimmed by 5 bases and the J gene end by 4 bases; junction bases not matched to a gene: 6. CDR3 size: 14 residues. The CDR3 protein is CASSVAGGNQPQHF. In nucleotides, the CDR3 is TGTGCCAGCAGTGTCGCAGGGGGTAATCAGCCCCAGCATTTT.

V and J are TRBV28 and TRBJ2-1, with D perhaps TRBD2 (5 bases). The CDR3 runs 15 residues. Trimming removed 3 bases from V and 4 bases from J, with 13 bases in between. CDR1 MDHEN and CDR2 SYDVKM come from the germline V gene. In nucleotides, the CDR3 is TGTGCCAGCAGTTTGGAGGACCCCTTTTACAATGAGCAGTTCTTC. It translates to CASSLEDPFYNEQFF. Full variable domain (missing parts from reference TRBV28 and TRBJ2-1): DVKVTQSSRYLVKRTGEKVFLECVQDMDHENMFWYRQDPGLGLRLIYFSYDVKMKEKGDIPEGYSVSREKKERFSLILESASTNQTSMYLCASSLEDPFYNEQFFGPGTRLTVL.

This clone has more than one count but fewer than ten. The chain employs TRBV10-3 and TRBJ2-3, with D unclear. Trimming took off 7 bases at V and 6 bases at J, with 14 bases between the two ends. CDR1 ENHRY and CDR2 SYGVKD come from the germline V gene. CDR3 length equals 13 residues. The CDR3, as DNA: TGTGCCATCAAAGGACCGACCGAGGATACGCAGTATTTT. It codes for CAIKGPTEDTQYF.

The V call is TRBV29-1, the J call TRBJ2-5; D is possibly TRBD1 (5 bases). The germline V gene encodes CDR1 SQVTM and CDR2 ANQGSEA. This CDR3 spans 16 amino acids. V gave up 0 bases and J gave up 1 base, with 15 bases separating them. The CDR3 loop is CSVEEWVRARQETQYF. DNA for the CDR3: TGCAGCGTTGAAGAATGGGTCAGGGCCCGCCAAGAGACCCAGTACTTC.

V usage is TRBV29-1 and J usage is TRBJ1-2; weak D call: TRBD1 (5 bases). Germline-derived CDR1 and CDR2 are SQVTM and ANQGSEA. CDR3 length: 13 residues. Trimming took off 8 bases at V and 3 bases at J, with 16 bases between the two ends. The CDR3 protein is CSTWEGADYGYTF. The CDR3 DNA sequence: TGCAGCACCTGGGAAGGGGCAGACTATGGCTACACCTTC.

The rearrangement links TRBV4-1 to TRBJ2-2; D is uncertain. CDR3 length equals 15 residues. The V and J ends lost 2 bases and 8 bases respectively, with 15 bases between them. The germline gives CDR1 MGHRA, CDR2 YSYEKL. The CDR3 region has the DNA TGCGCCAGCAGCCAATCCCCGGTGCCAGGAGGGGAGCTGTTTTTT. Its translation is CASSQSPVPGGELFF.

This clone was recorded only once. As DNA, the CDR3 is TGCAGCGCTGGACAGGGGAATCTCAACACTGAAGCTTTCTTT. Translating it yields CSAGQGNLNTEAFF. This chain links TRBV29-1 with TRBJ1-1; 9 bases line up with TRBD1. This CDR3 region has 14 residues. Germline CDR1 SQVTM, CDR2 ANQGSEA. Trimming removed 7 bases from V and 2 bases from J; junction bases left unmatched: 8.

The chain recombines TRBV23-1 with TRBJ2-5, with a tentative D call TRBD1 (6 bases). TRBV23-1 is given ORF status, its function remaining uncertain. The CDR3 runs 17 residues. V was clipped by 3 bases and J by 2 bases, with 19 bases between them. The CDR3 is CASSQTRDIKIQETQYF. The DNA of the CDR3 is TGCGCCAGCAGTCAGACCCGGGACATAAAAATTCAAGAGACCCAGTACTTC.

This clone is categorized as medium-sized. V and J are TRBV6-8 and TRBJ2-7; D might be TRBD1 (7 bases). The CDR3 is 17 residues long. Between the trimmed V and J ends, which lost 10 bases and 4 bases, there was a span of 29 bases. Germline-derived CDR1 and CDR2 are MNHGY and SAAAGT. The CDR3 region is CAIRGDPTTLNDYEQYF. The CDR3 nucleotides are TGTGCCATCAGGGGGGATCCGACTACACTCAACGATTACGAGCAGTACTTC.

As to this clone: One junction end disagrees with the germline gene, perhaps due to a read error. The V gene is TRBV10-3, the J gene TRBJ2-7; D is perhaps TRBD1 or TRBD2 (5 bases each). This CDR3 is 13 amino acids long. From germline, CDR1 is ENHRY and CDR2 SYGVKD. The CDR3 sequence is CASSEGPEVEQYF. The CDR3 nucleotides are TGTGCCAGCAGTGAGGGACCGGAGGTCGAGCAGTACTTC.

The chain has TRBV19 and TRBJ2-7; TRBD2 agrees at 10 bases. This CDR3 contains 15 residues. CDR1 LNHDA and CDR2 SQIVND come from the germline V gene (reference sequence). V trimming: 6 bases; J trimming: 4 bases; junction bases outside the gene matches: 9. The DNA for the CDR3 is TGTGCCAGTAGACGGGCTAGCGGGAGTCTGTACGAGCAGTACTTC. Its translation is CASRRASGSLYEQYF.

The V gene is TRBV1, the J gene TRBJ1-2. TRBV1 constitutes a pseudogene. This CDR3 contains 14 residues. CDR3 coding DNA: TGCGCCAGCAGCCCCACCCCTATCAACTATGGCTACACCTTC. It yields the protein CASSPTPINYGYTF.

The V and J genes are TRBV6-7 and TRBJ2-7; 13 bases agree with TRBD2. TRBV6-7 is identified as an open reading frame with a role that is uncertain. The CDR3 has 19 residues. The V and J ends lost 0 bases and 1 base, in that order; junction bases with no gene match: 9. CDR3 region: CASSYSRTSGRVISYEQYF. CDR3 DNA sequence: TGTGCCAGCAGTTACTCTCGAACTAGCGGGAGGGTCATATCCTACGAGCAGTACTTC.

A few counts support this clone. The chain uses TRBV30 and TRBJ1-5, with 12 positions matching TRBD1. Germline V gives CDR1 GTSNPN, CDR2 SVGIG (reference sequence). Unmatched junction bases numbered 11, after V lost 7 bases and J lost 7 bases. This CDR3 comprises 15 residues. In DNA form, the CDR3 reads TGTGCCTTCAGTTGGGACAGGGGGCTAGAACAGCCCCAGCATTTT. Protein sequence: CAFSWDRGLEQPQHF.

Only a few counts were recorded for this clone. V usage is TRBV11-3 and J usage is TRBJ1-2; 9 nucleotides align to TRBD1. CDR1 is SGHNT and CDR2 is YENEEA in the germline V gene. Trimming removed 3 bases from V and 8 bases from J; junction bases left unmatched: 19. This CDR3 is 18 amino acids long. The DNA for the CDR3 is TGTGCCAGCAGCTTTGCGTCAAGGGGACAGGGCCTCCCCAGGGGCTACACCTTC. Translating gives CASSFASRGQGLPRGYTF.

This clone is medium-sized in the sample. As DNA, the CDR3 is TGTGCCAGCAGCTTGCCGGGGGCATCTGAGACCCAGTACTTC. Residues: CASSLPGASETQYF. This chain joins TRBV11-3 and TRBJ2-5; D tentatively reads TRBD1 or TRBD2 (6 bases each). This CDR3 has 14 residues. Trimming removed 3 bases from V and 5 bases from J, with 13 bases in between. Germline V CDR1 and CDR2: SGHNT, YENEEA.

The V and J genes are TRBV11-3 and TRBJ1-1, with D possibly matching TRBD1 (6 bases). The CDR3 totals 14 residues. Germline lookup yields CDR1 SGHNT and CDR2 YENEEA. V lost 3 bases and J lost 4, with 12 bases in between. The CDR3 sequence is CASSFYRVATEAFF. CDR3 coding DNA: TGTGCCAGCAGCTTTTACAGGGTGGCCACTGAAGCTTTCTTT.

There are a few counts of this clone. The V and J genes are TRBV6-8 and TRBJ2-6; D not certain. Trimming removed 5 bases from V and 0 bases from J, with 17 bases in between. Germline V gene data show CDR1 as MNHGY and CDR2 as SAAAGT. The CDR3 extends over 18 amino acids. The CDR3 sequence: CASSPLIPRSSGANVLTF. The CDR3 nucleotides read TGTGCCAGCAGTCCCCTAATACCGAGGAGCTCTGGGGCCAACGTCCTGACTTTC.

V and J are TRBV5-1 and TRBJ1-2; 7 bases align to TRBD1. Germline V gives CDR1 SGHRS, CDR2 YFSETQ. The CDR3 extends over 16 amino acids. Trimming cost V 0 bases and J 2 bases; bases outside gene matches: 7. The CDR3 nucleotides read TGCGCCAGCAGCTTGGGAATAGTAGGGGGCAACTATGGCTACACCTTC. Its translation: CASSLGIVGGNYGYTF.

The CDR3 DNA sequence: TGTGCCAGCTCTCCCGGGGCCCGCATGGAGACCCAGTACTTC. Protein: CASSPGARMETQYF. The chain combines TRBV18 with TRBJ2-5; D is possibly TRBD1 or TRBD2 (5 bases each). This CDR3 spans 14 amino acids. V was shortened by 6 bases and J by 5 bases, with 16 bases between the two germline ends. CDR1 is KGHSH and CDR2 is LQKENI in the germline V gene.

This clone occurred a few times. The CDR3 region is CAWSDRGQPQHF. The CDR3 coding sequence is TGTGCCTGGAGTGACCGTGGCCAGCCCCAGCATTTT. V is TRBV30 and J is TRBJ1-5; D call uncertain. The germline gives CDR1 GTSNPN, CDR2 SVGIG (reference sequence). This CDR3 is built from 12 residues. With 1 base removed from V and 7 bases from J, the gap between germline ends came to 8 bases.

This clone was counted only a few times. The V and J genes are TRBV11-3 and TRBJ2-3, with 10 bases aligning to TRBD2. J lost 2 bases, V lost 4 bases, and 6 bases had no gene match. The CDR3 contains 16 residues. CDR1 is SGHNT and CDR2 is YENEEA in the germline V gene. Written as DNA, the CDR3 is TGTGCCAGCAGCTGGAGACTAGCGGGCGTCACAGATACGCAGTATTTT. Its protein is CASSWRLAGVTDTQYF. Filled out from reference TRBV11-3 and TRBJ2-3, the complete variable domain reads EAGVVQSPRYKIIEKKQPVAFWCNPISGHNTLYWYLQNLGQGPELLIRYENEEAVDDSQLPKDRFSAERLKGVDSTLKIQPAELGDSAVYLCASSWRLAGVTDTQYFGPGTRLTVL.

This clone was picked up a small number of times. The V gene is TRBV29-1, the J gene TRBJ1-1, with D possibly being TRBD1 (5 bases). The CDR3 length is 15 residues. Trimming shortened V by 6 bases and J by 0 bases, and 17 bases separated the two germline ends. Per germline, CDR1 SQVTM and CDR2 ANQGSEA. The CDR3 here is CSVGGLRGLNTEAFF. In DNA, the CDR3 is TGCAGCGTGGGGGGGTTGCGGGGATTGAACACTGAAGCTTTCTTT.

V and J are TRBV19 and TRBJ1-2; D gene ambiguous. The germline CDR1 and CDR2 sequences are LNHDA and SQIVND (reference sequence). The CDR3 contains 15 residues. V was cut by 5 bases and J by 8 bases, with 21 bases left in between. CDR3 sequence: CASSLGRRGVDGYTF. The CDR3 nucleotides read TGTGCCAGTAGTCTAGGACGGAGAGGCGTAGACGGCTACACCTTC.

This clone was picked up a small number of times. CDR3 nucleotide sequence: TGCGCCAGCAGCCAAGTCCCAGGGAACGGGTGGGGCTACACCTTC. Residues: CASSQVPGNGWGYTF. The gene calls are TRBV1 and TRBJ1-2; the D call of TRBD1 is as the table states it, not checked on the DNA. TRBV1 is a pseudogene locus. The CDR3 runs 15 residues.

V usage is TRBV9 and J usage is TRBJ1-1; D may be TRBD1 (6 bases). Trimming took 3 bases from V and 3 from J, leaving 18 bases between them. Germline CDR1 SGDLS, CDR2 YYNGEE. The CDR3 is 16 residues long. CDR3 protein: CASSASPLPGDTEAFF. The CDR3 DNA reads TGTGCCAGCAGCGCATCCCCCCTTCCAGGGGACACTGAAGCTTTCTTT.

The chain employs TRBV23-1 and TRBJ1-1; TRBD1 matches at 7 bases. TRBV23-1 is annotated as an ORF whose role is uncertain. CDR3 length: 14 residues. Trimming cost V 6 bases and J 4 bases; bases outside gene matches: 8. CDR3 nucleotides: TGCGCCAGCAGCCAAGGCAGGGGGGGCACTGAAGCTTTCTTT. It codes for CASSQGRGGTEAFF.

The genes are TRBV19 and TRBJ2-2, with 8 bases fitting TRBD1. The CDR3 covers 16 residues. Germline loops: CDR1 LNHDA, CDR2 SQIVND (reference sequence). The V and J ends lost 6 bases and 1 base, in that order; junction bases with no gene match: 7. The CDR3: CASRPPGTGNTGELFF. The DNA for the CDR3 is TGTGCCAGTAGACCCCCCGGGACAGGGAACACCGGGGAGCTGTTTTTT.

The chain combines TRBV19 with TRBJ1-2; a possible D gene is TRBD1 (6 bases). This CDR3 region has 13 residues. Germline CDR1 and CDR2: LNHDA and SQIVND (reference sequence). V dropped 2 bases and J dropped 5 bases, with 9 bases sitting between them. The CDR3 reads CASSIQGRYGYTF. The DNA of the CDR3 is TGTGCCAGTAGTATACAGGGGCGATATGGCTACACCTTC. The variable domain in full, with the rest retrieved from reference TRBV19 and TRBJ1-2, is DGGITQSPKYLFRKEGQNVTLSCEQNLNHDAMYWYRQDPGQGLRLIYYSQIVNDFQKGDIAEGYSVSREKKESFPLTVTSAQKNPTAFYLCASSIQGRYGYTFGSGTRLTVV.

By share, this clone counts as medium-sized. The rearrangement joins TRBV11-3 to TRBJ1-2; 8 bases match TRBD1. The CDR3 is 17 residues long. J gave up 5 bases and V 4 bases, and 15 bases lay outside the gene matches. Germline CDR1 reads SGHNT; CDR2 reads YENEEA. CDR3 region: CASSSPFVKDREYGYTF. The CDR3 nucleotides are TGTGCCAGCAGCTCTCCCTTTGTTAAGGACAGGGAGTATGGCTACACCTTC.